This T cell receptor (beta chain) emerged from a study of blood T cell repertoires in COVID-19 (dated by TCRdb to the early 2020s). Some background on the complete study: Recovered participants in ImmuneRACE Cohort 3 were defined by two consecutive negative NP/OP PCR tests, clearance by a healthcare professional, or resolution of symptoms. HLA class I and class II types, where available, came from metadata supplied by the sample provider rather than from assay-based typing. Nearly every sample came with metadata listing a de-identified subject ID, COVID-19 status, age in years and sex. The material from the prospective study consisted of cDNA or gDNA derived from T cells, B-cell-depleted T cells, or PBMCs. Samples were obtained from the ongoing ImmuneRACE study (first 160 participants) and from 1,000 to 1,500 subjects provided by 6 global collaborators. The repertoires were released in a freely available public database intended as a resource for research on the immune response to SARS-CoV-2. Samples from collaborators originated in the United States, Italy and Spain and spanned both the acute and convalescent phases of COVID-19. Deeply sampled blood TCRbeta repertoires from subjects exposed to, actively infected with, or recovered from COVID-19 were included in the dataset. General findings and caveats noted by the study authors: How much clinical and demographic metadata was included differed by source and by participant, and the metadata was provided uncurated.

TCRbeta CDR3 regions were amplified from genomic DNA using the immunoSEQ Assay, a bias-controlled multiplex PCR. Turning to the authors' computational methods: Within the assay, amplification of reference gene primers was used to estimate how many nucleated cells each sample contained. To quantify the absolute abundance of each unique TCRbeta CDR3 rearrangement, sequence reads were collapsed and filtered. For each sample, productive Simpson clonality was calculated by taking the square root of Simpson's diversity index across productive rearrangements. Not all clones reach the TCRdb copy of this immuneACCESS table, which keeps in-frame sequences only. Checked studies attribute under half of the gap to unresolved V genes and leave the rest unexplained. That table is the source of V, J and clone size, and D and trimming were worked out from the DNA. For this sample there are over 110,000 clones; about 80% appear just once. The ten largest clones represent 3% to 4.5% of the sample.

Participants in the prospective study were enrolled through a virtual design, were aged roughly 18 to 90 years, and lived in approximately 25 United States geographic areas. In the prospective study, participants were assigned to cohorts based on the clinical history participants reported in a screening survey and a study questionnaire. Each participant in the prospective study had whole blood, serum and a nasopharyngeal or oropharyngeal swab collected by mobile phlebotomists. Over an approximately 2-month period, participants in the prospective study had the option of providing additional blood draws and questionnaires. Blood samples from the prospective study were shipped frozen or at room temperature prior to DNA extraction. In the case of this clone: Its specific antigen is unknown. The sample holds no much larger clone one base away, and base qualities are not on file.

Trimming accounts for 0 bases at V and 4 bases at J, while the number of junction bases matched to no gene is 0. Reading the germline V gene gives CDR1 SGHRS and CDR2 YFSETQ. From cysteine to phenylalanine, the CDR3 is 14 amino acids long. This entry keeps only the CDR3 DNA: 42 bases, framed from base 1. The origin of this receptor is a man between 45 and 60 years old in a cohort exposed to, infected with or recovered from COVID-19 (not recorded which). The specimen was PBMCs or T cells enriched from blood (not recorded which). This sequence uses TRBV5-1 and TRBJ1-1, with 10 junctional bases fitting TRBD1. The bases are TGCGCCAGCAGCTTGGGACAGGGGGCCACTGAAGCTTTCTTT. Translated, this gives CASSLGQGATEAFF. The full variable domain, with segments outside the CDR3 supplied by the reference TRBV5-1 and TRBJ1-1 proteins, appears as KAGVTQTPRYLIKTRGQQVTLSCSPISGHRSVSWYQQTPGQGLQFLFEYFSETQRNKGNFPGRFSGRQFSNSRSEMNVSTLELGDSALYLCASSLGQGATEAFFGQGTRLTVV.